These 6 T cell receptor beta chains share one sample of origin, sequenced in a study of memory CD4+ T cells and cytomegalovirus serostatus. The sort gate was single viable CD3+CD4+CD8-CD45RO+ cells for memory CD4+ T cells. Profiled with immunoSEQ multiplex PCR; TCRdb holds only in-frame clones, not every one. The sample has about 92,000 clones, about 80% seen once. The sequenced material came from memory CD4+ T cells from blood. The receptors come from an adult in good health and CMV-seropositive.

V is TRBV28 and J is TRBJ2-1; 12 bases map to TRBD2. Germline CDR1 reads MDHEN; CDR2 reads SYDVKM. V trimming: 2 bases; J trimming: 6 bases; junction bases outside the gene matches: 8. The CDR3 spans 17 residues. In DNA form, the CDR3 reads TGTGCCAGCAGTTTAATTTCCGGACTAGCGGGACGCAATGAGCAGTTCTTC. This sequence encodes CASSLISGLAGRNEQFF.

V gene TRBV27 combines with J gene TRBJ2-3; the D gene is possibly TRBD2 (6 bases). The CDR3 has 15 residues. Trimming removed 0 bases at V and 3 bases at J, with 10 bases between. The germline V gene has CDR1 MNHEY and CDR2 SMNVEV (reference sequence). The DNA for the CDR3 is TGTGCCAGCAGTTTATCTGTACTAGCAACAGATACGCAGTATTTT. It specifies CASSLSVLATDTQYF.

The chain employs TRBV30 and TRBJ1-1, with 10 bases fitting TRBD1. The CDR3 has 14 amino acids. Germline CDR1 and CDR2: GTSNPN and SVGIG (reference sequence). V lost 4 bases and J lost 5; bases outside the gene matches: 7. CDR3 in amino acids: CAWNPTGGLTEAFF. The DNA for the CDR3 is TGTGCCTGGAATCCGACAGGGGGCCTAACTGAAGCTTTCTTT.

The chain combines TRBV28 with TRBJ2-4, with 7 bases identical to TRBD1. The germline V gene has CDR1 MDHEN and CDR2 SYDVKM. This CDR3 region has 17 residues. Trimming removed 5 bases from V and 3 bases from J; junction bases left unmatched: 13. The DNA of the CDR3 is TGTGCCAGCAGTCCTCCCCAACAGGGGAAGGGCAAAAACATTCAGTACTTC. It translates to CASSPPQQGKGKNIQYF. Together with reference TRBV28 and TRBJ2-4, the CDR3 gives the full variable domain: DVKVTQSSRYLVKRTGEKVFLECVQDMDHENMFWYRQDPGLGLRLIYFSYDVKMKEKGDIPEGYSVSREKKERFSLILESASTNQTSMYLCASSPPQQGKGKNIQYFGAGTRLSVL.

The chain is built from TRBV19 and TRBJ1-5, with 12 bases fitting TRBD1. This CDR3 has 17 amino acids. CDR1 and CDR2 from the germline V gene are LNHDA and SQIVND (reference sequence). Unmatched junction bases numbered 5, after V lost 4 bases and J lost 1 base. Here the CDR3 DNA reads TGTGCCAGTAGTACCGGGACAGGGGGCAGGAGCAATCAGCCCCAGCATTTT. This codes for CASSTGTGGRSNQPQHF.

V is TRBV2 and J is TRBJ1-3; D gene unclear. Germline V gives CDR1 SNHLY, CDR2 FYNNEI. Trimming pared 4 bases from V and 5 bases from J, leaving 9 bases between. This CDR3 comprises 13 residues. The CDR3 DNA is TGTGCCAGCAGTGCGTCCACTAGAAACACCATATATTTT. It translates to CASSASTRNTIYF.